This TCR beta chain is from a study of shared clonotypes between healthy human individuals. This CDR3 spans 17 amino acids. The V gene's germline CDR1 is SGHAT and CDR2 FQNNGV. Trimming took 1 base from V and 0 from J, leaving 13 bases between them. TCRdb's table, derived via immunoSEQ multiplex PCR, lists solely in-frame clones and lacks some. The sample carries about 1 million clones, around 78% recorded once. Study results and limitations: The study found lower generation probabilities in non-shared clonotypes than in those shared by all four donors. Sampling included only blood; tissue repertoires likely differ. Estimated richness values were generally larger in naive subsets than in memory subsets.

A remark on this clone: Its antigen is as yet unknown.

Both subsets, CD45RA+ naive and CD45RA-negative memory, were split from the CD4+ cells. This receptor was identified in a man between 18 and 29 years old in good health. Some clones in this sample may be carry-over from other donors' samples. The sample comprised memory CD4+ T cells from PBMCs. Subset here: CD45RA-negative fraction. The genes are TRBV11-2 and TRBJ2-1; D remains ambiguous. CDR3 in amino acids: CASSLVASLSSYNEQFF. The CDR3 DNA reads TGTGCCAGCAGCTTAGTAGCAAGCCTCAGCTCCTACAATGAGCAGTTCTTC.